These 26 T cell receptor beta chains were sequenced from one sample in a study of shared clonotypes between healthy human individuals. Using immunoSEQ multiplex PCR, the repertoire was profiled, and TCRdb retains in-frame clones only, with some absent. The data show about 2.4 million clones, 80% to 95% seen once. The source material was naive CD4+ T cells from PBMCs. Subset here: CD45RA+ positively selected. The receptors originated from a man younger than 35 in good health. Some clones in this sample may be carry-over from other donors' samples.

The chain uses TRBV28 and TRBJ2-4, with 7 bases that match TRBD2. The CDR3 consists of 18 residues. CDR1 is MDHEN, CDR2 SYDVKM, per germline. Trimming removed 3 bases from V and 0 bases from J; junction bases left unmatched: 11. The CDR3 spells CASSLGGTLSLAKNIQYF. The CDR3 region has the DNA TGTGCCAGCAGTTTGGGGGGGACTCTGTCACTAGCCAAAAACATTCAGTACTTC.

Concerning this clone itself: Other DNA sequences in the sample encode the same CDR3. CDR3 in DNA: TGTGCCAGCAGCTTAGCGGGGGGAAACTATGGCTACACCTTC. It encodes CASSLAGGNYGYTF. The chain couples TRBV7-8 to TRBJ1-2; weak D call: TRBD1 (5 bases). Trimming took 0 bases from V and 2 from J, leaving 7 bases between them. This CDR3 has 14 amino acids. In germline, CDR1 is SGHVS, CDR2 FQNEAQ.

The V call is TRBV4-3, the J call TRBJ2-2; tentative D call: TRBD1 (5 bases). V lost 0 bases to trimming and J lost 4 bases, with 24 bases between them. The germline gives CDR1 LGHNA, CDR2 YSLEER. There are 20 residues in the CDR3. In DNA, the CDR3 is TGCGCCAGCAGCCAAGATAATCCCTGGGCCTGGGGCGCGAGCACCGGGGAGCTGTTTTTT. Its protein is CASSQDNPWAWGASTGELFF.

In regard to this clone: The junction departs from germline at one end; a sequencing error may be responsible. V usage is TRBV28 and J usage is TRBJ1-2; D is possibly TRBD1 (5 bases). This CDR3 region has 14 residues. Germline V gene data show CDR1 as MDHEN and CDR2 as SYDVKM. The CDR3 bases are TGTGCCAGCAGTTTAGGGACGGCTTTCTATGGCCACACCTTC. Translated: CASSLGTAFYGHTF.

This clone was detected only once. The rearrangement links TRBV7-2 to TRBJ2-3, with D perhaps given as TRBD1 or TRBD2 (6 bases each). CDR3 length: 14 amino acids. In germline, CDR1 is SGHTA, CDR2 FQGNSA. V shed 3 bases and J shed 7 bases, with 14 bases lying between them. The CDR3 DNA reads TGTGCCAGCAGCTTTTGGGCGGGACAAAATACGCAGTATTTT. Translation gives CASSFWAGQNTQYF. Using reference TRBV7-2 and TRBJ2-3 for the parts outside the CDR3, the full variable domain is GAGVSQSPSNKVTEKGKDVELRCDPISGHTALYWYRQSLGQGLEFLIYFQGNSAPDKSGLPSDRFSAERTGGSVSTLTIQRTQQEDSAVYLCASSFWAGQNTQYFGPGTRLTVL.

The V gene is TRBV7-2, the J gene TRBJ2-1; 9 nucleotides line up with TRBD2. Germline-derived CDR1 and CDR2 are SGHTA and FQGNSA. Losses at the gene ends were 0 bases for V and 4 bases for J; bases not matched to a gene: 4. The length of the CDR3 is 16 residues. The DNA of the CDR3 is TGTGCCAGCAGCTTAGCGGGAGCGGGAGGATACAATGAGCAGTTCTTC. Encoded protein: CASSLAGAGGYNEQFF.

The J gene is TRBJ2-5, the V gene TRBV5-4; D unclear. Per the germline V gene, CDR1 is SGHNT and CDR2 is YYREEE (reference sequence). This CDR3 spans 14 amino acids. V lost 1 base and J lost 2, with 9 bases in between. CDR3 DNA: TGTGCCAGCAGCTTGAAAGGCGGACAAGAGACCCAGTACTTC. Its translation: CASSLKGGQETQYF.

The rearrangement uses TRBV10-3 and TRBJ2-1, with a tentative D call TRBD1 (5 bases). Trimming took 8 bases from V and 8 from J, leaving 13 bases between them. CDR3 length equals 12 residues. Germline assignment: CDR1 ENHRY and CDR2 SYGVKD. Here the CDR3 reads CAIGQGWHEQFF. The CDR3 coding sequence is TGTGCCATCGGTCAGGGTTGGCATGAGCAGTTCTTC.

In regard to this clone: This sample includes further DNA sequences coding for the same CDR3. This chain connects TRBV5-1 to TRBJ2-1; 11 bases map to TRBD2. Germline V lookup: CDR1 SGHRS, CDR2 YFSETQ. The CDR3 length is 15 residues. The ends lost 4 bases at V and 4 bases at J; junction bases unmatched: 4. The CDR3 protein is CASSPLAGGYNEQFF. CDR3 DNA sequence: TGCGCCAGCAGCCCTTTAGCGGGAGGGTACAATGAGCAGTTCTTC. The whole variable domain, filled in from reference TRBV5-1 and TRBJ2-1, reads KAGVTQTPRYLIKTRGQQVTLSCSPISGHRSVSWYQQTPGQGLQFLFEYFSETQRNKGNFPGRFSGRQFSNSRSEMNVSTLELGDSALYLCASSPLAGGYNEQFFGPGTRLTVL.

The chain is built from TRBV2 and TRBJ1-1; D might be TRBD1 (6 bases). The CDR3 is made up of 14 amino acids. Germline V lookup: CDR1 SNHLY, CDR2 FYNNEI. Deletions cut 4 bases from V and 5 bases from J, with 14 bases between. This CDR3 is CASSGLVRGTEAFF. In DNA form, the CDR3 reads TGTGCCAGCAGTGGTTTAGTAAGGGGGACTGAAGCTTTCTTT. Together with reference TRBV2 and TRBJ1-1, the CDR3 gives the full variable domain: EPEVTQTPSHQVTQMGQEVILRCVPISNHLYFYWYRQILGQKVEFLVSFYNNEISEKSEIFDDQFSVERPDGSNFTLKIRSTKLEDSAMYFCASSGLVRGTEAFFGQGTRLTVV.

This rearrangement joins TRBV18 to TRBJ2-7; tentative D call: TRBD1 (6 bases). V lost 6 bases and J lost 4, with 16 bases in between. The CDR3 totals 14 residues. Germline CDR1 and CDR2: KGHSH and LQKENI. The CDR3 DNA sequence: TGTGCCAGCTCGCCTCGACAGGATACGTACGAGCAGTACTTC. It is translated as CASSPRQDTYEQYF.

The chain links TRBV30 to TRBJ1-3; no reliable D call. Trimming shortened V by 5 bases and J by 0 bases, and 8 bases separated the two germline ends. The V gene's germline CDR1 is GTSNPN and CDR2 SVGIG (reference sequence). The CDR3 sequence is 13 residues long. The CDR3 loop is CAWHWSSGNTIYF. CDR3 DNA: TGTGCCTGGCACTGGAGCTCTGGAAACACCATATATTTT. Drawing the rest from reference TRBV30 and TRBJ1-3, the complete variable domain is SQTIHQWPATLVQPVGSPLSLECTVEGTSNPNLYWYRQAAGRGLQLLFYSVGIGQISSEVPQNLSASRPQDRQFILSSKKLLLSDSGFYLCAWHWSSGNTIYFGEGSWLTVV.

The rearrangement joins TRBV18 to TRBJ2-4; 10 bases align to TRBD2. Losses at the gene ends were 3 bases for V and 0 bases for J; bases not matched to a gene: 8. In germline, CDR1 is KGHSH, CDR2 LQKENI. This CDR3 has 18 amino acids. CDR3 residues: CASSPRTSGTLAKNIQYF. In DNA, the CDR3 is TGTGCCAGCTCACCCAGGACTAGCGGCACTCTAGCCAAAAACATTCAGTACTTC.

The chain recombines TRBV7-9 with TRBJ2-6; 8 bases are shared with TRBD1. Germline V gene lookup returns CDR1 SEHNR and CDR2 FQNEAQ (reference sequence). Losses at the gene ends were 5 bases for V and 4 bases for J; bases not matched to a gene: 13. The length of the CDR3 is 18 residues. Written as DNA, the CDR3 is TGTGCCAGCAGCCCACGACAGGGGCAGTTCTCCGGGGCCAACGTCCTGACTTTC. Amino acids: CASSPRQGQFSGANVLTF.

In nucleotides, the CDR3 is TGTGCCAGCAACGGGGAGAACACCGGGGAGCTGTTTTTT. This sequence encodes CASNGENTGELFF. This rearrangement joins TRBV2 to TRBJ2-2, with D perhaps TRBD2 (5 bases). The length of the CDR3 is 13 residues. CDR1 SNHLY and CDR2 FYNNEI come from the germline V gene. The germline V and J ends were trimmed by 7 bases and 1 base, with 7 bases remaining between them.

The rearrangement links TRBV6-6 to TRBJ2-7; 9 bases map to TRBD1. The germline gives CDR1 MNHNY, CDR2 SVGAGI (reference sequence). Trimming cost V 6 bases and J 3 bases; bases outside gene matches: 9. CDR3 length equals 15 residues. CDR3 DNA sequence: TGTGCCAGCAGCCCTCGGGACAGGGAGAGCTACGAGCAGTACTTC. This translates into CASSPRDRESYEQYF.

The chain couples TRBV5-1 to TRBJ2-3, with 10 bases fitting TRBD2. V was pared by 0 bases and J by 4 bases, with 8 bases of the junction left unmatched. This CDR3 has 17 residues. Per germline, CDR1 SGHRS and CDR2 YFSETQ. CDR3 DNA sequence: TGCGCCAGCAGCTTGGACGGACTAGCGGTCGGTTCAGATACGCAGTATTTT. Its protein is CASSLDGLAVGSDTQYF.

The chain joins TRBV7-3 to TRBJ2-1, with 11 bases aligning to TRBD2. V trimming: 6 bases; J trimming: 1 base; junction bases outside the gene matches: 2. Germline V gene sequence: CDR1 SGHTA, CDR2 FQGTGA. The CDR3 is made up of 15 amino acids. CDR3 loop: CASRLAGGSYNEQFF. In nucleotides, the CDR3 is TGTGCCAGCAGGTTAGCGGGAGGGTCCTACAATGAGCAGTTCTTC.

The genes are TRBV28 and TRBJ1-2, with D uncertain. Germline assignment: CDR1 MDHEN and CDR2 SYDVKM. The CDR3 runs 13 residues. The V end was cut by 6 bases, the J end by 3 bases, with 11 bases between. In DNA form, the CDR3 reads TGTGCCAGCAGCGCCTCGACGGACTATGGCTACACCTTC. This codes for CASSASTDYGYTF.

The V call is TRBV6-5, the J call TRBJ2-3; D could derive from TRBD1 or TRBD2 (6 bases each). V was trimmed by 7 bases and J by 0 bases, leaving 11 bases between them. This CDR3 is built from 14 residues. CDR1 and CDR2 (germline): MNHEY, SVGAGI. CDR3 bases: TGTGCCAGCACCCGGGGGCCTAGCACAGATACGCAGTATTTT. Encoded protein: CASTRGPSTDTQYF.

The gene calls are TRBV14 and TRBJ2-1; 13 bases map to TRBD2. Germline V gives CDR1 SGHDN, CDR2 FVKESK. V shed 1 base and J 9 bases; nucleotides not matched to a gene: 12. CDR3 length equals 18 residues. CDR3: CASSQVTSGRAVMREQFF. The CDR3 bases are TGTGCCAGCAGCCAAGTAACTAGCGGGAGGGCGGTAATGCGTGAGCAGTTCTTC.

This rearrangement joins TRBV15 to TRBJ2-5, with D maybe TRBD1 (6 bases). This CDR3 is 15 amino acids long. Trimming shortened V by 0 bases and J by 7 bases, and 15 bases separated the two germline ends. Per the germline V gene, CDR1 is LNHNV and CDR2 is YYDKDF (reference sequence). As DNA, the CDR3 is TGTGCCACCAGCAGAGAACAGGGAATTCTGGGGACCCAGTACTTC. Protein sequence: CATSREQGILGTQYF.

In nucleotides, the CDR3 is TGCGCCAGCAGCGTAACCGGGACAGGCTATGGCTACACCTTC. It specifies CASSVTGTGYGYTF. The chain recombines TRBV10-2 with TRBJ1-2, with 8 bases that match TRBD1. V dropped 6 bases and J dropped 4; count of bases not matched to a gene: 7. The CDR3 totals 14 residues. Germline assignment: CDR1 WSHSY and CDR2 SAAADI.

This clone was observed a few times. This specimen includes other DNA sequences encoding the same CDR3. J is TRBJ1-1 and V is TRBV6-1; no firm D call. The CDR3 runs 13 residues. V was pared by 0 bases and J by 1 base, with 3 bases between. CDR1 is MNHNS, CDR2 SASEGT, per germline. CDR3 sequence (DNA): TGTGCCAGCAGTGAAGCACCGAACACTGAAGCTTTCTTT. Translating it yields CASSEAPNTEAFF.

The rearrangement joins TRBV2 to TRBJ1-1; D is ambiguous. Deletions cut 11 bases from V and 5 bases from J, with 18 bases between. The CDR3 has 13 amino acids. The germline gives CDR1 SNHLY, CDR2 FYNNEI. The CDR3 coding sequence is TGTGCCGCGTCTCGGGAAATGGGGACTGAAGCTTTCTTT. Protein: CAASREMGTEAFF.

The rearrangement links TRBV28 to TRBJ2-3, with D possibly being TRBD2 (6 bases). Between the trimmed V and J ends, which lost 6 bases and 6 bases, there was a span of 19 bases. In germline, CDR1 is MDHEN, CDR2 SYDVKM. This CDR3 is built from 15 residues. In DNA, the CDR3 is TGTGCCAGCAGCCGGGGGACGCCCGGAGCGGATACGCAGTATTTT. Translated: CASSRGTPGADTQYF.